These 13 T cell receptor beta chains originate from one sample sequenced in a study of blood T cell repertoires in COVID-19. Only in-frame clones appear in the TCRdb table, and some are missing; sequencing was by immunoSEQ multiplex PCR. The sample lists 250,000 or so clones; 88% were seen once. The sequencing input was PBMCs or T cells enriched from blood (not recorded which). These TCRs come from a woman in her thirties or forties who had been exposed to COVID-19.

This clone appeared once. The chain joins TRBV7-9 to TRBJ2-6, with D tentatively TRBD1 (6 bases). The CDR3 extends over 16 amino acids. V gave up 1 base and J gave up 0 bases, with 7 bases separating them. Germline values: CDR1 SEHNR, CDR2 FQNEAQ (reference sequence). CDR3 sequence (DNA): TGTGCCAGCAGCTTAGGGGGACACTCTGGGGCCAACGTCCTGACTTTC. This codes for CASSLGGHSGANVLTF.

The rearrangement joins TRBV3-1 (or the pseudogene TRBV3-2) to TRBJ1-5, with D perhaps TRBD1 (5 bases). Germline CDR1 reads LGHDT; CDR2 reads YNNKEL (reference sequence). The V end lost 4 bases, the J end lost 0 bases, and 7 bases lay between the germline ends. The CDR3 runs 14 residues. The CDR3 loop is CASSPGGSNQPQHF. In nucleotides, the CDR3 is TGTGCCAGCAGCCCCGGGGGTAGCAATCAGCCCCAGCATTTT.

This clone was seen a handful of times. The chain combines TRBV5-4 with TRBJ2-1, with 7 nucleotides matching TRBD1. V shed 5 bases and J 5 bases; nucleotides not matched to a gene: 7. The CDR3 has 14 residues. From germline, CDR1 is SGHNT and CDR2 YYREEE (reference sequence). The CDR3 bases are TGTGCCAGCAGGCCCGGGACAGATAACAATGAGCAGTTCTTC. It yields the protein CASRPGTDNNEQFF.

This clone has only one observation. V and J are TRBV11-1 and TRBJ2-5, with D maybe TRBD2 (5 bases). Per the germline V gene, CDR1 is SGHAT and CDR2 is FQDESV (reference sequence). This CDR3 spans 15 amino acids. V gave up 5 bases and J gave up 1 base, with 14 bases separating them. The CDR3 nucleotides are TGTGCCAGCAGCCCCCGAGGGCTACTCCAAGAGACCCAGTACTTC. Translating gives CASSPRGLLQETQYF.

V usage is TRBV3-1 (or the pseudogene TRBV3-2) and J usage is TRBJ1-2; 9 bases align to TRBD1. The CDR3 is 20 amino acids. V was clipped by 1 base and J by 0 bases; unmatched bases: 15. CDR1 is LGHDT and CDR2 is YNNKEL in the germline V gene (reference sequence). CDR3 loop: CASSQVSPRGTGYTNYGYTF. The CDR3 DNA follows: TGTGCCAGCAGCCAAGTCTCCCCCCGGGGGACAGGGTATACTAACTATGGCTACACCTTC.

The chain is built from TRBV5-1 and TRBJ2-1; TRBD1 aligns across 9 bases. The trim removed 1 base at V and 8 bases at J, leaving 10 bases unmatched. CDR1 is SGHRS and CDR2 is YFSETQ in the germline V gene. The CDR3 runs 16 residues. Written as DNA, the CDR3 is TGCGCCAGCAGCTTGATAGGAGCACAGGGGGCTTATGAGCAGTTCTTC. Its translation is CASSLIGAQGAYEQFF.

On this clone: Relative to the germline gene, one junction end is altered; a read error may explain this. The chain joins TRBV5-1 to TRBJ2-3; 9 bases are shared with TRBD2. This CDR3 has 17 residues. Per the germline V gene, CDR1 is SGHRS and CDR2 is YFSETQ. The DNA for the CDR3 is TGTGCCAGCAGCTTCACGCCTAGCGGGGTTAGCACAGATACGCAGTATTTT. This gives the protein CASSFTPSGVSTDTQYF.

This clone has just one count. CDR3 sequence reads: CASSQDRLTQYF. In DNA form, the CDR3 reads TGCGCCAGCAGCCAAGACAGACTCACGCAGTATTTT. The chain recombines TRBV4-3 with TRBJ2-3; D is undetermined. From germline, CDR1 is LGHNA and CDR2 YSLEER. This CDR3 contains 12 residues. The germline V and J ends were trimmed by 0 bases and 9 bases, with 7 bases remaining between them.

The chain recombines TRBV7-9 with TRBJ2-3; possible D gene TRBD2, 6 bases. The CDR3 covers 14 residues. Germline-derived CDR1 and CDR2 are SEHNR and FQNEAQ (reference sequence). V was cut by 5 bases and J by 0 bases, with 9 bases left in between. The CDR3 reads CASSQGLSTDTQYF. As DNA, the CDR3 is TGTGCCAGCAGCCAGGGACTTAGCACAGATACGCAGTATTTT.

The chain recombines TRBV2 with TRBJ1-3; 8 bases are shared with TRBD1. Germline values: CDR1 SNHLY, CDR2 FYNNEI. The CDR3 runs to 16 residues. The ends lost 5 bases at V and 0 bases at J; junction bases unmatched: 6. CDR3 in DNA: TGTGCCAGCAGTCGGGACAGGCCCAGCTCTGGAAACACCATATATTTT. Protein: CASSRDRPSSGNTIYF.

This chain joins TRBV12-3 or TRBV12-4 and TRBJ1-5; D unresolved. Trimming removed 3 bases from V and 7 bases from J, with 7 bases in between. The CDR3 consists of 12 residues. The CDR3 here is CASSLGEQPQHF. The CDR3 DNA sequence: TGTGCCAGCAGTTTGGGAGAGCAGCCCCAGCATTTT.

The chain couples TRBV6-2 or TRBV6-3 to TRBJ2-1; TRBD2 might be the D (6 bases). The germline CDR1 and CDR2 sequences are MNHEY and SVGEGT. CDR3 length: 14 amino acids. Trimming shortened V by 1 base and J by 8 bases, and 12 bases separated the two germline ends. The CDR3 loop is CASSYWGGRDEQFF. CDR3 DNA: TGTGCCAGCAGTTACTGGGGAGGAAGGGATGAGCAGTTCTTC.

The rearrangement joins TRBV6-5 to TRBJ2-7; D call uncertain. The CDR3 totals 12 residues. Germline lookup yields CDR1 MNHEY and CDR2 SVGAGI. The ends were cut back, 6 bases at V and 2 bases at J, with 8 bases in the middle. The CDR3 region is CASRRDAYEQYF. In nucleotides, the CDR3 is TGTGCCAGCAGAAGAGATGCCTACGAGCAGTACTTC.